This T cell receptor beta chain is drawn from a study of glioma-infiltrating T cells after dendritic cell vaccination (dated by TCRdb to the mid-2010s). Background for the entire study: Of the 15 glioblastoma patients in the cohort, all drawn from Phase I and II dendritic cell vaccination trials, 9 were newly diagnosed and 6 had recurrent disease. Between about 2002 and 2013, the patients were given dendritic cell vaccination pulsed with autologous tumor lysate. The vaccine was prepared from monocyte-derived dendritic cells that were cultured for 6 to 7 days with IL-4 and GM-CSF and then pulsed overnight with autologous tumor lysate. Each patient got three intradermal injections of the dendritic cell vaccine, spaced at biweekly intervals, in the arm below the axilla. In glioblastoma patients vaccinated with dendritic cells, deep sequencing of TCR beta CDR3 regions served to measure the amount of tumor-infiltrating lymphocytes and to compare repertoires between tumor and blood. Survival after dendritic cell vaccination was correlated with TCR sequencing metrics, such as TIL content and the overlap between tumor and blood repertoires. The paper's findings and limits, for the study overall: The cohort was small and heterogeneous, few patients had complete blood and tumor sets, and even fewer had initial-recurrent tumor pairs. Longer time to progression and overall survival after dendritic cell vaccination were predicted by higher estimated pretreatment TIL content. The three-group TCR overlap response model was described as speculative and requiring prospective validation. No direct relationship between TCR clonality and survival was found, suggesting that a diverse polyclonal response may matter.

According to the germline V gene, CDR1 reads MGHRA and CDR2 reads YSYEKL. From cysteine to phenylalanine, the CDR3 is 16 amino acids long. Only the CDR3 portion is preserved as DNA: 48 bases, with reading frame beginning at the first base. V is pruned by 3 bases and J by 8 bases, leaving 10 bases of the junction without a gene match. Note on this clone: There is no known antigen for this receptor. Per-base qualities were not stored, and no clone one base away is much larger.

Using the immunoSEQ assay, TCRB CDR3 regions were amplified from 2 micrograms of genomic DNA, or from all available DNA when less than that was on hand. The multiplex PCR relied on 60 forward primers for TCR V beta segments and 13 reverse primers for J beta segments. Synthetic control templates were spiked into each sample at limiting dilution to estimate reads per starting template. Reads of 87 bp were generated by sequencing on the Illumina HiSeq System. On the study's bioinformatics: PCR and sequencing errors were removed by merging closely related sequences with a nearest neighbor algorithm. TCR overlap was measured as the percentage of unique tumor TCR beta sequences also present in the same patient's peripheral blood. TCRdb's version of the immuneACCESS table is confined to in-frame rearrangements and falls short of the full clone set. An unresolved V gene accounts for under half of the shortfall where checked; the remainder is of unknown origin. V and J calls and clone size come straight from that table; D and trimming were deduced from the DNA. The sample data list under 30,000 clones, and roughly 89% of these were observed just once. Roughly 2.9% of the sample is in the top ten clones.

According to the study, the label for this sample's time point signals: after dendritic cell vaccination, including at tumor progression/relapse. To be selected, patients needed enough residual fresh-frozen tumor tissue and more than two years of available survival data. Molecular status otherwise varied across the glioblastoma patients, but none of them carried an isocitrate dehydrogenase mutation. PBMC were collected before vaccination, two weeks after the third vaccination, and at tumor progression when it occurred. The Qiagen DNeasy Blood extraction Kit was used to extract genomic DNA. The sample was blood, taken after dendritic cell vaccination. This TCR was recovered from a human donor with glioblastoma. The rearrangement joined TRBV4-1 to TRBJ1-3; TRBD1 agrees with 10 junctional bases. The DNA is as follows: TGCGCCAGCAGCCAGGCTCCGGGACAGGGGATGGACACCATATATTTT. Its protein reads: CASSQAPGQGMDTIYF.